Presented here are 24 T cell receptor beta chains from one specimen sequenced in a study of cytomegalovirus exposure and HLA in healthy donors. PCR primers comprised 60 Vbeta and 13 Jbeta primers. The table came from immunoSEQ multiplex PCR; TCRdb's copy has only in-frame clones and leaves some out. The top ten clones hold more than 6% of a sample with 110,000 or so clones, roughly 80% of them seen once. The sample comprised PBMCs. These receptors all stem from a woman between 50 and 59 years old in good health and CMV-seropositive.

V gene TRBV7-7 combines with J gene TRBJ2-1, with TRBD2 matching 9 bases. CDR3 size: 16 residues. The germline gives CDR1 SSHAT, CDR2 FNYEAQ (reference sequence). The V gene end was trimmed by 1 base and the J gene end by 6 bases; junction bases not matched to a gene: 7. CDR3 in DNA: TGTGCCAGCAGCTTAGTAGAGACTAGCGGCATCAATGAGCAGTTCTTC. Its protein is CASSLVETSGINEQFF.

V is TRBV5-6 and J is TRBJ2-2; D call uncertain. This CDR3 has 16 residues. Germline lookup yields CDR1 SGHDT and CDR2 YYEEEE. The V end was cut by 2 bases, the J end by 7 bases, with 18 bases between. The CDR3 bases are TGTGCCAGCAGCTTTGGTCCGCCGTCAGGTGGCGGGGAGCTGTTTTTT. It yields the protein CASSFGPPSGGGELFF. The variable domain in full, with the rest retrieved from reference TRBV5-6 and TRBJ2-2, is DAGVTQSPTHLIKTRGQQVTLRCSPKSGHDTVSWYQQALGQGPQFIFQYYEEEERQRGNFPDRFSGHQFPNYSSELNVNALLLGDSALYLCASSFGPPSGGGELFFGEGSRLTVL.

The count of this clone is one. The CDR3 region is CASTVGSSPSETKAFF. In nucleotides, the CDR3 is TGTGCCAGCACGGTGGGGAGTTCCCCGTCGGAGACCAAAGCTTTCTTT. V gene TRBV2 combines with J gene TRBJ1-1, with D hard to call. The germline V and J ends were trimmed by 7 bases and 9 bases, with 27 bases remaining between them. The germline CDR1 and CDR2 sequences are SNHLY and FYNNEI. The CDR3 is 16 residues long.

The rearrangement joins TRBV18 to TRBJ1-1, with a tentative D call TRBD1 (6 bases). V gave up 0 bases and J gave up 3 bases, with 8 bases separating them. Germline V gene data show CDR1 as KGHSH and CDR2 as LQKENI. The CDR3 extends over 14 amino acids. The CDR3 loop reads CASSPPSGDTEAFF. CDR3 sequence (DNA): TGTGCCAGCTCACCACCGTCAGGGGACACTGAAGCTTTCTTT.

This clone was seen more than once but under ten times. CDR3 residues: CASIRSGGYRNGYTF. Written as DNA, the CDR3 is TGTGCCAGTATTCGGTCAGGGGGGTATAGGAATGGCTACACCTTC. The rearrangement links TRBV19 to TRBJ1-2, with 7 bases matching TRBD1. This CDR3 has 15 amino acids. Trimming took 7 bases from V and 6 from J; bases not matched to a gene: 14. Germline CDR1 is LNHDA and CDR2 is SQIVND (reference sequence).

This chain joins TRBV19 and TRBJ2-1; possibly TRBD1 for D (6 bases). The CDR3 spans 16 residues. The germline CDR1 and CDR2 sequences are LNHDA and SQIVND (reference sequence). The ends were cut back, 5 bases at V and 0 bases at J, with 14 bases in the middle. CDR3 sequence: CASSLYRVSSYNEQFF. CDR3 coding DNA: TGTGCCAGTAGTCTCTACAGGGTGAGCTCCTACAATGAGCAGTTCTTC.

V and J are TRBV2 and TRBJ2-5; the D gene is possibly TRBD1 (6 bases). Germline CDR1 reads SNHLY; CDR2 reads FYNNEI. This CDR3 contains 13 residues. V shed 7 bases and J shed 2 bases, with 11 bases lying between them. CDR3 region: CASTTGNQETQYF. CDR3 bases: TGTGCCAGCACCACAGGGAATCAAGAGACCCAGTACTTC.

Concerning this clone: One junction end disagrees with the germline gene, perhaps due to a read error. This sequence joins TRBV7-9 and TRBJ2-2; 9 bases are shared with TRBD2. Germline V gene sequence: CDR1 SEHNR, CDR2 FQNEAQ (reference sequence). The CDR3 sequence is 15 residues long. The CDR3 region is CSSSLNPTSGGELFF. CDR3 bases: TGTTCCAGCAGCTTAAATCCCACTAGCGGGGGGGAGCTGTTTTTT. Filled out from reference TRBV7-9 and TRBJ2-2, the complete variable domain reads DTGVSQNPRHKITKRGQNVTFRCDPISEHNRLYWYRQTLGQGPEFLTYFQNEAQLEKSRLLSDRFSAERPKGSFSTLEIQRTEQGDSAMYLCSSSLNPTSGGELFFGEGSRLTVL.

V and J are TRBV6-5 and TRBJ2-7, with TRBD2 identical over 12 bases. The germline gives CDR1 MNHEY, CDR2 SVGAGI. The CDR3 has 14 residues. With 7 bases clipped from V and 5 bases from J, the junction kept 6 bases outside the gene matches. CDR3 sequence (DNA): TGTGCCAGCACAGCACTAGCGGGAGGTCACGAGCAGTACTTC. Protein product: CASTALAGGHEQYF.

The gene calls are TRBV7-2 and TRBJ2-7; 13 bases agree with TRBD2. The CDR3 sequence is 18 residues long. Trimming cost V 5 bases and J 3 bases; bases outside gene matches: 13. Per the germline V gene, CDR1 is SGHTA and CDR2 is FQGNSA. Here the CDR3 reads CASSQAGTSGKPRYEQYF. Here the CDR3 DNA reads TGTGCCAGCAGCCAGGCTGGGACTAGCGGGAAACCCCGCTACGAGCAGTACTTC.

This clone was observed a few times. The chain carries TRBV27 and TRBJ2-1; D possibly corresponds to TRBD2 (5 bases). The CDR3 has 15 residues. CDR1 and CDR2 (germline): MNHEY, SMNVEV (reference sequence). V shed 3 bases and J shed 7 bases, with 16 bases lying between them. The DNA for the CDR3 is TGTGCCAGCAGTTTGTCCGGCGGGCTCTTTAATGAGCAGTTCTTC. Translation: CASSLSGGLFNEQFF.

J is TRBJ2-6 and V is TRBV4-3; maybe TRBD1 (6 bases). Trimming removed 1 base from V and 0 bases from J, with 13 bases in between. Germline V gives CDR1 LGHNA, CDR2 YSLEER. This CDR3 spans 18 amino acids. CDR3 sequence reads: CASSQVKGGFSGANVLTF. CDR3 nucleotide sequence: TGCGCCAGCAGCCAAGTTAAAGGGGGATTCTCTGGGGCCAACGTCCTGACTTTC.

The rearrangement uses TRBV6-6 and TRBJ2-2, with 7 bases identical to TRBD2. The germline CDR1 and CDR2 sequences are MNHNY and SVGAGI (reference sequence). The V segment lost 5 bases and the J segment 7 bases; nucleotides outside the gene matches: 10. This CDR3 comprises 15 residues. CDR3 DNA sequence: TGTGCCAGCAGTGTGCTCGGGACTAAGAACGGGGAGCTGTTTTTT. It is translated as CASSVLGTKNGELFF.

J is TRBJ2-7 and V is TRBV27; D perhaps matches TRBD2 (6 bases). Trimming removed 4 bases at V and 3 bases at J, with 13 bases between. This CDR3 comprises 14 residues. Germline loops: CDR1 MNHEY, CDR2 SMNVEV (reference sequence). The CDR3 protein is CASSSGLGSYEQYF. CDR3 sequence (DNA): TGTGCCAGCAGTTCGGGCCTCGGGAGCTACGAGCAGTACTTC.

The chain employs TRBV6-6 and TRBJ2-1, with 7 bases aligning to TRBD1. The junction had 7 bases not matched to a gene; V was cut back by 2 bases and J by 12 bases. From germline, CDR1 is MNHNY and CDR2 SVGAGI (reference sequence). The CDR3 contains 13 residues. Written as DNA, the CDR3 is TGTGCCAGCAGTTACCGAGGGGGCGCGGGGCAGTTCTTC. Translated, it gives CASSYRGGAGQFF.

CDR3 coding DNA: TGTGCCAGCAGCCCGAGAGGGGCAGGGGGGTATGGCTACACCTTC. Its translation: CASSPRGAGGYGYTF. This chain connects TRBV14 to TRBJ1-2; 7 bases are shared with TRBD1. Looked up from germline, CDR1 is SGHDN and CDR2 is FVKESK. V trimming: 4 bases; J trimming: 5 bases; junction bases outside the gene matches: 10. This CDR3 contains 15 residues.

This clone occurred once. The chain recombines TRBV7-2 with TRBJ2-1; D not certain. The CDR3 spans 15 residues. V lost 4 bases, J lost 6 bases, and 16 bases lay in between. Germline CDR1 and CDR2: SGHTA and FQGNSA. The CDR3: CASSYSDKVSNEQFF. CDR3 coding DNA: TGTGCCAGCAGCTATTCAGACAAGGTTAGCAATGAGCAGTTCTTC.

The chain has TRBV7-2 and TRBJ2-7; 10 bases align to TRBD2. V gave up 5 bases and J gave up 0 bases; unmatched junction bases: 10. Germline CDR1 is SGHTA and CDR2 is FQGNSA. The CDR3 totals 17 residues. CDR3 DNA sequence: TGTGCCAGCAGCCAGAACCCTGGACTAGCGGTCTCCTACGAGCAGTACTTC. Amino acids: CASSQNPGLAVSYEQYF.

In its sample, this clone was seen a few times. This chain links TRBV7-9 with TRBJ1-1; 7 bases agree with TRBD1. Germline loops: CDR1 SEHNR, CDR2 FQNEAQ (reference sequence). The CDR3 has 12 residues. J lost 10 bases, V lost 4 bases, and 6 bases had no gene match. The CDR3 is CASSWNRGTAFF. For the CDR3, the DNA is TGTGCCAGCAGCTGGAACAGGGGTACAGCTTTCTTT.

This chain connects TRBV11-2 to TRBJ2-3; tentative D call: TRBD2 (6 bases). CDR1 is SGHAT, CDR2 FQNNGV, per germline. Trimming left V 4 bases short and J 4 bases short, with 9 bases between. The CDR3 length is 13 residues. CDR3 sequence reads: CASSSWRADTQYF. The CDR3 nucleotides are TGTGCCAGCAGCTCATGGAGGGCAGATACGCAGTATTTT. Variable domain in full (rest from reference TRBV11-2 and TRBJ2-3): EAGVAQSPRYKIIEKRQSVAFWCNPISGHATLYWYQQILGQGPKLLIQFQNNGVVDDSQLPKDRFSAERLKGVDSTLKIQPAKLEDSAVYLCASSSWRADTQYFGPGTRLTVL.

V gene TRBV18 combines with J gene TRBJ1-3; TRBD1 aligns across 7 bases. Trimming removed 4 bases from V and 0 bases from J; junction bases left unmatched: 6. This CDR3 contains 16 residues. Germline-derived CDR1 and CDR2 are KGHSH and LQKENI. The CDR3 loop is CASSQPGQSSGNTIYF. For the CDR3, the DNA is TGTGCCAGCTCACAGCCGGGACAGAGCTCTGGAAACACCATATATTTT.

This chain uses TRBV7-3 with TRBJ2-7, with 14 bases aligning to TRBD2. The CDR3 has 20 residues. J lost 4 bases, V lost 0 bases, and 14 bases had no gene match. Per germline, CDR1 SGHTA and CDR2 FQGTGA. Here the CDR3 reads CASSLTVKGGTSGRGYEQYF. CDR3 sequence (DNA): TGTGCCAGCAGCTTAACGGTGAAGGGTGGGACTAGCGGGAGAGGGTACGAGCAGTACTTC.

V and J are TRBV7-3 and TRBJ2-5, with 8 bases matching TRBD2. V gave up 5 bases and J gave up 5 bases; unmatched junction bases: 7. In germline, CDR1 is SGHTA, CDR2 FQGTGA. CDR3 size: 14 residues. The CDR3 nucleotides are TGTGCCAGCAGCCAAGGCGGGAGGAGGGAGACCCAGTACTTC. Protein sequence: CASSQGGRRETQYF.

The chain couples TRBV5-1 to TRBJ2-7; 7 bases align to TRBD2. CDR1 and CDR2 from the germline V gene are SGHRS and YFSETQ. This CDR3 spans 15 amino acids. With 7 bases clipped from V and 3 bases from J, the junction kept 13 bases outside the gene matches. The CDR3 region is CASLPGPGGLYEQYF. The DNA for the CDR3 is TGCGCCAGCCTCCCTGGCCCGGGGGGACTCTACGAGCAGTACTTC.